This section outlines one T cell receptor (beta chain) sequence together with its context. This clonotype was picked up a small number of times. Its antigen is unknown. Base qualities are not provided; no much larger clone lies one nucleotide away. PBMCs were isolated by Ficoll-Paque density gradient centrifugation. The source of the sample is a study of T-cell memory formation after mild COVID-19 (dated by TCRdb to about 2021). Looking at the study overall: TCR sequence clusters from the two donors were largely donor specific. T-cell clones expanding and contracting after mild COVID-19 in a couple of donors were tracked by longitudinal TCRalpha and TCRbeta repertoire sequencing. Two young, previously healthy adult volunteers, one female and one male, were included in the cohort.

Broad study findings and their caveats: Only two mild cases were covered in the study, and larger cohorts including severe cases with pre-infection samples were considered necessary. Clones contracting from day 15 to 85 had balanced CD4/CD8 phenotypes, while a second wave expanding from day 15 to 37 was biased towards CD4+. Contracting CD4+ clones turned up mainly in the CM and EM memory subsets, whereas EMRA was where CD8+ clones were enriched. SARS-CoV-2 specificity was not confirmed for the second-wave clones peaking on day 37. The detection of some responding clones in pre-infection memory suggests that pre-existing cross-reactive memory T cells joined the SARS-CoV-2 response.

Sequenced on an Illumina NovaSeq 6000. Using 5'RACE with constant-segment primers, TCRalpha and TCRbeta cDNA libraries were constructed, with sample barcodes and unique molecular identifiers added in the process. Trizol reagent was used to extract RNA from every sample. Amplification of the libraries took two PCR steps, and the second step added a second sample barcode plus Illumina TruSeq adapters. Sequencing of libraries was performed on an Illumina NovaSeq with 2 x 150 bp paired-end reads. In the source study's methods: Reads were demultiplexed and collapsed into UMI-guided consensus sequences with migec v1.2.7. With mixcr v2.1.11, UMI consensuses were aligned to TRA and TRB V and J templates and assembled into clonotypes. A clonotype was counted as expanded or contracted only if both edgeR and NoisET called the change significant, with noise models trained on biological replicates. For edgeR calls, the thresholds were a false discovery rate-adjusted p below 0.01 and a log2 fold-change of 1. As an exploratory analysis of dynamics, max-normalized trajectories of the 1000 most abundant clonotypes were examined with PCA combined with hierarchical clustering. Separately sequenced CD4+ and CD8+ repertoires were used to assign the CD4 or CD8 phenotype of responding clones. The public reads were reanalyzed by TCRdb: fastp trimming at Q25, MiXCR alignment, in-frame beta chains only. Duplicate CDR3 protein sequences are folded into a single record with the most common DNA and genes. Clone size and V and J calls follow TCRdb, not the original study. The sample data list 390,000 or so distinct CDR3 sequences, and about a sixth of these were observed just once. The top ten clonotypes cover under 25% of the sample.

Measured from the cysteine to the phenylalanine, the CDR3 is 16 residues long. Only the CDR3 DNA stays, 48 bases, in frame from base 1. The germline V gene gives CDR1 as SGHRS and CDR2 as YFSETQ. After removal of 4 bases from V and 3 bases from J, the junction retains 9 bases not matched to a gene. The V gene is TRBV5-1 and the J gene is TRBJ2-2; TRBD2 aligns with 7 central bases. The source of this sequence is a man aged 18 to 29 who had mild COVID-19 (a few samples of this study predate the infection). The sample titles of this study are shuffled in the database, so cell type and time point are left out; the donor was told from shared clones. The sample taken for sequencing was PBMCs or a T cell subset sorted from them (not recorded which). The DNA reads TGCGCCAGCAGCCCGGACCGGGGAGGGGACACCGGGGAGCTGTTTTTT. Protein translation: CASSPDRGGDTGELFF.